These T cell receptor beta chains were read from a single sample in a study of blood T cell repertoires in COVID-19. This table comes from immunoSEQ multiplex PCR, and its TCRdb copy is limited to in-frame clones, with some not included. This sample has about 200,000 clones, with roughly 83% found just once. Sequenced sample: peripheral blood. The receptors come from a man aged 40-50 years with acute or convalescent COVID-19. CDR3s include the opening cysteine and the closing phenylalanine or tryptophan. A D gene is named only where the DNA matches it firmly. Rows may omit the clone size; those that give it use once, few, many or a size class.

clone_size | j_call | v_call | d_call | cdr3_aa | cdr3_nt
. | TRBJ1-1 | TRBV23-1 | . | CASSHQGQNTEAFF | TGCGCCAGCAGTCACCAGGGACAGAACACTGAAGCTTTCTTT
. | TRBJ1-5 | TRBV7-2 | . | CASSLVGQGGQPQHF | TGTGCCAGCAGCTTAGTCGGCCAGGGCGGCCAGCCCCAGCATTTT
. | TRBJ1-1 | TRBV7-2 | . | CASSFHRTNTEAFF | TGTGCCAGCAGCTTCCACAGGACGAACACTGAAGCTTTCTTT
. | TRBJ2-2 | TRBV7-2 | TRBD1 | CASSFGQVNTGELFF | TGTGCCAGCAGCTTCGGACAGGTGAACACCGGGGAGCTGTTTTTT
. | TRBJ1-2 | TRBV5-1 | . | CASSLVAGRDGYTF | TGCGCCAGCAGCTTGGTAGCAGGGAGGGATGGCTACACCTTC
. | TRBJ1-1 | TRBV5-1 | TRBD1 | CASSLDRGHTEAFF | TGCGCCAGCAGCTTGGACAGGGGACACACTGAAGCTTTCTTT
. | TRBJ2-2 | TRBV19 | . | CASRDHPDSGELFF | TGTGCCAGTCGCGATCACCCAGACTCCGGGGAGCTGTTTTTT
. | TRBJ2-5 | TRBV7-2 | TRBD1 | CASSSYRGVGETQYF | TGTGCCAGCAGCTCTTACAGGGGGGTTGGAGAGACCCAGTACTTC
. | TRBJ1-6 | TRBV14 | . | CASSQEELQSSYNSPLHF | TGTGCCAGCAGCCAAGAAGAGCTTCAAAGCTCCTATAATTCACCCCTCCACTTT
. | TRBJ1-5 | TRBV19 | TRBD1 | CASSTPDRGGQPQHF | TGTGCCAGTAGTACCCCCGACAGGGGAGGCCAGCCCCAGCATTTT
. | TRBJ2-7 | TRBV29-1 | . | CSVAHGYEQYF | TGCAGCGTTGCCCACGGTTACGAGCAGTACTTC
. | TRBJ1-1 | TRBV15 | TRBD1 | CATSRDRVGAEAFF | TGTGCCACCAGCAGGGACAGGGTTGGGGCTGAAGCTTTCTTT
few | TRBJ2-7 | TRBV28 | TRBD2 | CASSPSLAGEDEQYF | TGTGCCAGCAGTCCCTCCCTAGCGGGAGAGGACGAGCAGTACTTC
. | TRBJ1-5 | TRBV5-8 | TRBD1 | CASSLAGGDQPQHF | TGTGCCAGCAGCTTGGCAGGGGGCGATCAGCCCCAGCATTTT